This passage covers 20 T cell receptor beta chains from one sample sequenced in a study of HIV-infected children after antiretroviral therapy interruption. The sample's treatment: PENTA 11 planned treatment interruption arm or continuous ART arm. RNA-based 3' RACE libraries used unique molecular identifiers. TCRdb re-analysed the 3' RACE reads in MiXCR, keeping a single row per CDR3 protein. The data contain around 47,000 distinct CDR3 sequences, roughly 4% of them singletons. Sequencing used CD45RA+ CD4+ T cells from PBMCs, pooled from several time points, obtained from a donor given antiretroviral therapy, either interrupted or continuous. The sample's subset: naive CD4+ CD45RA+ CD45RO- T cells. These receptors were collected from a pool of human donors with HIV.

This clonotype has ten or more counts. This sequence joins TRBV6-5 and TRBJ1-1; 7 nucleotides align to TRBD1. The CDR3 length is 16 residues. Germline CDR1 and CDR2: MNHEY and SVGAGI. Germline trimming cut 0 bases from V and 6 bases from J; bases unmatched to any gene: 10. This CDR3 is CASSYSAAGGDPEAFF. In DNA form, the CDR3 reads TGTGCCAGCAGTTACTCTGCCGCAGGGGGGGACCCTGAAGCTTTCTTT.

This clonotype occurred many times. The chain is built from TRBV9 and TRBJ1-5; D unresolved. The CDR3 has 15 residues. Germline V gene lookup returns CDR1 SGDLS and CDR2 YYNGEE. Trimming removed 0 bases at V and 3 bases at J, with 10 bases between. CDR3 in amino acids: CASSVDPVDNQPQHF. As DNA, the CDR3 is TGTGCCAGCAGCGTAGATCCGGTCGACAATCAGCCCCAGCATTTT.

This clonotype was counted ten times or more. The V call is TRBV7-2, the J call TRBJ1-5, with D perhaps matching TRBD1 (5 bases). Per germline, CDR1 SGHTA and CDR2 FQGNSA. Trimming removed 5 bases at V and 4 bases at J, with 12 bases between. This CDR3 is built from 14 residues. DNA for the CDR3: TGTGCCAGCAGCCCTGCCGGGGGTAATCAGCCCCAGCATTTT. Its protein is CASSPAGGNQPQHF.

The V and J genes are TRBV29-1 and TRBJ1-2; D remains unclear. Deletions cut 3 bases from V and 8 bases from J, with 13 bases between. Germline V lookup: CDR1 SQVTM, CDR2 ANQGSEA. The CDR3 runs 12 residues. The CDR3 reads CSVEGRLGGYTF. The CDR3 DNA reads TGCAGCGTTGAGGGCAGATTGGGGGGCTACACCTTC. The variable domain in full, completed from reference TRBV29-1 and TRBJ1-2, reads SAVISQKPSRDICQRGTSLTIQCQVDSQVTMMFWYRQQPGQSLTLIATANQGSEATYESGFVIDKFPISRPNLTFSTLTVSNMSPEDSSIYLCSVEGRLGGYTFGSGTRLTVV.

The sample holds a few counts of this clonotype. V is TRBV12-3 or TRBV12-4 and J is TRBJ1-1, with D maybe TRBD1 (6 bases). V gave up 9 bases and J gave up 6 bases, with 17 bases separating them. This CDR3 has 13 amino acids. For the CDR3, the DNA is TGTGCCAGTTTCCCAGGGGTCGGGGCTGAAGCTTTCTTT. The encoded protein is CASFPGVGAEAFF.

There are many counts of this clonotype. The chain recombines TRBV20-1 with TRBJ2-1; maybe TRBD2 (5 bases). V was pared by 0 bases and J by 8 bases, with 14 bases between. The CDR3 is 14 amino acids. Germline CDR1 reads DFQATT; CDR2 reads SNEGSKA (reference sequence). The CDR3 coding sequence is TGCAGTGCTAGAGATCGCAGGAATAGCGATGAGCAGTTCTTC. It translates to CSARDRRNSDEQFF.

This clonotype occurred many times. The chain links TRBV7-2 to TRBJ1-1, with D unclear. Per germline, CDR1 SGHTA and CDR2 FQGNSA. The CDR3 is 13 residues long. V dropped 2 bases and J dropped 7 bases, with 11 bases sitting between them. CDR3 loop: CASSLSGGFEAFF. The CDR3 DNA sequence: TGTGCCAGCAGCTTATCGGGCGGATTTGAAGCTTTCTTT.

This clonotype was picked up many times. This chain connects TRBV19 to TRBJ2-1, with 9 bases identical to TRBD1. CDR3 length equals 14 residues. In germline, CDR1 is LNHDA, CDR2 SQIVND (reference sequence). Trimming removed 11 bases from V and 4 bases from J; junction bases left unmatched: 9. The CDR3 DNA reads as TGTGCCTGCGTTCGGGGACAGGGTTACAATGAGCAGTTCTTC. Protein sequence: CACVRGQGYNEQFF.

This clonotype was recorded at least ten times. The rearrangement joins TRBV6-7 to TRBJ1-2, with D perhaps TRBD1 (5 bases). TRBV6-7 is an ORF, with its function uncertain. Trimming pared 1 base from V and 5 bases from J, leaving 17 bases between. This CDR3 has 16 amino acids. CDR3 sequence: CASSYFPGRPLYGYTF. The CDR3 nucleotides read TGTGCCAGCAGTTACTTTCCGGGACGACCGCTTTATGGCTACACCTTC.

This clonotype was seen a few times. As DNA, the CDR3 is TGTGCCAGCAGCCAAGGGCTAGCGGGGACTGATACGCAGTATTTT. Encoded protein: CASSQGLAGTDTQYF. The chain carries TRBV3-1 and TRBJ2-3, with TRBD2 matching 9 bases. The germline V gene has CDR1 LGHDT and CDR2 YNNKEL (reference sequence). With 1 base clipped from V and 6 bases from J, the junction kept 5 bases outside the gene matches. CDR3 length: 15 amino acids.

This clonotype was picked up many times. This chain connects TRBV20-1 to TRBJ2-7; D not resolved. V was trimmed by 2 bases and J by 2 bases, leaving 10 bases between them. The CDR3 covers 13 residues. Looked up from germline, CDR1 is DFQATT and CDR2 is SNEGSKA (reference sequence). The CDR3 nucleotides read TGCAGTGCTAGACCTGACACCACCTACGAGCAGTACTTC. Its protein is CSARPDTTYEQYF.

The CDR3 reads CASSPVRDSSYNSPLHF. The DNA for the CDR3 is TGTGCCAGCAGTCCGGTCCGGGACAGCTCCTATAATTCACCCCTCCACTTT. The V gene is TRBV28, the J gene TRBJ1-6, with 7 bases identical to TRBD1. Germline V gives CDR1 MDHEN, CDR2 SYDVKM. V lost 5 bases, J lost 0 bases, and 7 bases stayed unmatched. The CDR3 is 17 residues long.

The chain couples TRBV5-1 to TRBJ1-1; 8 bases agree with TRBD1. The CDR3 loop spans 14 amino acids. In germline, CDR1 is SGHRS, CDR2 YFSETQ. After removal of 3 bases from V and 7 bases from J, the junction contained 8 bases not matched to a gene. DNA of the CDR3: TGCGCCAGCAGCTCAGACTTACAGGGGGATGAAGCTTTCTTT. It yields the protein CASSSDLQGDEAFF. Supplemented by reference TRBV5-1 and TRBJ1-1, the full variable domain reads KAGVTQTPRYLIKTRGQQVTLSCSPISGHRSVSWYQQTPGQGLQFLFEYFSETQRNKGNFPGRFSGRQFSNSRSEMNVSTLELGDSALYLCASSSDLQGDEAFFGQGTRLTVV.

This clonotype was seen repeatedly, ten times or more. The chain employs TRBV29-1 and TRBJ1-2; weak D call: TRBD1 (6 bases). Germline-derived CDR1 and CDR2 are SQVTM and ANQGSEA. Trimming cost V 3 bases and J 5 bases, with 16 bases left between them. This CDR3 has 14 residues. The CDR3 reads CSVDPGGVGYGYTF. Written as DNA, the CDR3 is TGCAGCGTTGATCCCGGGGGCGTTGGGTATGGCTACACCTTC. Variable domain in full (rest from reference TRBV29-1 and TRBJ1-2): SAVISQKPSRDICQRGTSLTIQCQVDSQVTMMFWYRQQPGQSLTLIATANQGSEATYESGFVIDKFPISRPNLTFSTLTVSNMSPEDSSIYLCSVDPGGVGYGYTFGSGTRLTVV.

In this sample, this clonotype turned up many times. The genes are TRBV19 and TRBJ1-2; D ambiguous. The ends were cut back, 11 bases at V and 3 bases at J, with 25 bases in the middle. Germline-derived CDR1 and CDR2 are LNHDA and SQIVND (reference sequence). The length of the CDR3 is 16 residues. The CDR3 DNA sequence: TGTGCCCCAGACGTTCTAGCCTCGGGTCTTCACTATGGCTACACCTTC. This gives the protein CAPDVLASGLHYGYTF.

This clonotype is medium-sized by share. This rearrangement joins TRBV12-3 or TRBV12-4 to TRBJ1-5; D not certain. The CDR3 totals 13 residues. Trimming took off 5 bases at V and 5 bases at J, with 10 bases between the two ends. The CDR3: CASSRRHDQPQHF. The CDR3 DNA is TGTGCCAGCAGTCGACGACACGATCAGCCCCAGCATTTT.

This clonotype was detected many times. CDR3: CSAADRGINEQYF. The CDR3 DNA is TGCAGTGCCGCCGACAGGGGGATCAACGAGCAGTACTTC. The genes are TRBV20-1 and TRBJ2-7, with TRBD1 identical over 9 bases. Looked up from germline, CDR1 is DFQATT and CDR2 is SNEGSKA (reference sequence). Trimming took 6 bases from V and 5 from J; bases not matched to a gene: 8. The CDR3 runs to 13 residues.

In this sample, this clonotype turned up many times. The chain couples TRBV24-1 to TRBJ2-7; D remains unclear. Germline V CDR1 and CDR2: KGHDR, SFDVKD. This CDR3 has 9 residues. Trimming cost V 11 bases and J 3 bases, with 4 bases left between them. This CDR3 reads CANNYEQYF. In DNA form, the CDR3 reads TGTGCCAACAACTACGAGCAGTACTTC.

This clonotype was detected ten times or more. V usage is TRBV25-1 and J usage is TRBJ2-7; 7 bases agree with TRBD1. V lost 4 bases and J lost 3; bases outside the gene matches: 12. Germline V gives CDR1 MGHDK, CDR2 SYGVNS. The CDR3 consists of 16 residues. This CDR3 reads CASSATTGAKYYEQYF. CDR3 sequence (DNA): TGTGCCAGCAGTGCGACTACAGGGGCCAAGTACTACGAGCAGTACTTC.

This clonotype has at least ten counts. DNA of the CDR3: TGTGCCAGCAAGGTCCAGGGTATGACTGAAGCTTTCTTT. Protein product: CASKVQGMTEAFF. The gene calls are TRBV2 and TRBJ1-1, with a tentative D call TRBD1 (5 bases). Germline assignment: CDR1 SNHLY and CDR2 FYNNEI. Trimming cost V 7 bases and J 5 bases, with 14 bases left between them. The CDR3 is 13 amino acids.